Sequencing of this T cell receptor beta chain was carried out in a study of cytomegalovirus exposure and HLA in healthy donors. Study at large: The Caucasian-associated ancestry cluster contained about 80% of the approximately 400 genotyped donors. Study-wide results and limits: By HLA locus, TCR association rates varied in a later analysis, with DRB1 showing the most and HLA-C the fewest. A later analysis linked a missense DCLRE1C variant to TCR beta V- and J-gene trimming.

With respect to this clone: Its antigen remains unknown.

The length of the CDR3 is 15 residues. The germline gives CDR1 MDHEN, CDR2 SYDVKM. The ends lost 7 bases at V and 6 bases at J; junction bases unmatched: 12. PCR employed 60 Vbeta and 13 Jbeta primers. TCRdb's copy holds only in-frame clones and misses some; the assay was immunoSEQ multiplex PCR. This sample has around 140,000 clones, with more than 75% found just once. The sequenced sample consisted of PBMCs. The rearrangement uses TRBV28 and TRBJ1-5, with TRBD1 identical over 7 bases. This clonotype originated in a female donor in good health and CMV-seronegative. DNA for the CDR3: TGTGCCAGCACTAAAGCCGGGGCAGGGGGTCAGCCCCAGCATTTT. This gives the protein CASTKAGAGGQPQHF. Full variable domain (rest looked up from reference TRBV28 and TRBJ1-5): DVKVTQSSRYLVKRTGEKVFLECVQDMDHENMFWYRQDPGLGLRLIYFSYDVKMKEKGDIPEGYSVSREKKERFSLILESASTNQTSMYLCASTKAGAGGQPQHFGDGTRLSIL.